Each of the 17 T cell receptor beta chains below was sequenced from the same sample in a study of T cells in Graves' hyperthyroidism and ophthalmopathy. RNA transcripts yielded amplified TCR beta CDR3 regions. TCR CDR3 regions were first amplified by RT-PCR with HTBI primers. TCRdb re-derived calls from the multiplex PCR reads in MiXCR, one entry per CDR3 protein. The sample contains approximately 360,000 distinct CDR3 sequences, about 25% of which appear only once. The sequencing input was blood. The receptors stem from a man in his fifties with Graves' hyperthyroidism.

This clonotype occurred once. CDR3 loop: CASSSKRDRKNIQYF. Written as DNA, the CDR3 is TGTGCCAGCAGCTCCAAACGGGACAGAAAAAACATTCAGTACTTC. The chain is built from TRBV14 and TRBJ2-4, with TRBD1 identical over 7 bases. CDR1 is SGHDN, CDR2 FVKESK, per germline. V was pared by 5 bases and J by 4 bases, with 8 bases of the junction left unmatched. The CDR3 length is 15 residues.

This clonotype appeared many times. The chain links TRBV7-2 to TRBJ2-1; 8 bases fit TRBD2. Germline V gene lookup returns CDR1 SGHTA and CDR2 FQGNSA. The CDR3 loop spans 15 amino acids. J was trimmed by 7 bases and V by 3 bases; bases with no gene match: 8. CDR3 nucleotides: TGTGCCAGCAGCTTCGTGGCGGCTAGCGGGAATGAGCAGTTCTTC. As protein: CASSFVAASGNEQFF. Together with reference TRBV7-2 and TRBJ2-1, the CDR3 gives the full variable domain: GAGVSQSPSNKVTEKGKDVELRCDPISGHTALYWYRQSLGQGLEFLIYFQGNSAPDKSGLPSDRFSAERTGGSVSTLTIQRTQQEDSAVYLCASSFVAASGNEQFFGPGTRLTVL.

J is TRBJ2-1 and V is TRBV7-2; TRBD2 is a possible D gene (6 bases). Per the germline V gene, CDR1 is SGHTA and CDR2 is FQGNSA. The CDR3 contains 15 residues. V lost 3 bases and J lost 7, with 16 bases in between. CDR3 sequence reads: CASSFSVGGGNEQFF. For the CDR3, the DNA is TGTGCCAGCAGCTTCTCTGTGGGAGGTGGAAATGAGCAGTTCTTC.

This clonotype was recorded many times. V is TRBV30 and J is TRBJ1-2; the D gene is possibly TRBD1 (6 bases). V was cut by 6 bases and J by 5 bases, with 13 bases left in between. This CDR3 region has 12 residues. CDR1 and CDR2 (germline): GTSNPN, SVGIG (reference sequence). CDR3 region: CACGTTTYGYTF. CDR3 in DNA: TGTGCCTGCGGGACAACCACTTATGGCTACACCTTC.

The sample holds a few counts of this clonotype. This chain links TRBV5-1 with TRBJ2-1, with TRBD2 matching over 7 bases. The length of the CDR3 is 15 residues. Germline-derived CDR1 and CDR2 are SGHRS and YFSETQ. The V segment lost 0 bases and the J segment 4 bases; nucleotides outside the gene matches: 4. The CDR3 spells CASSLVSSGYNEQFF. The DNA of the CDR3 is TGCGCCAGCAGCTTGGTGTCTAGCGGATACAATGAGCAGTTCTTC.

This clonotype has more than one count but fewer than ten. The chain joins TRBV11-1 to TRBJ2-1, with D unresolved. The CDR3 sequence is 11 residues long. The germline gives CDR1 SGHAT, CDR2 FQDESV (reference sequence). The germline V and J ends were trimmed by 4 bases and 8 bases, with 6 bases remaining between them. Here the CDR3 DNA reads TGTGCCAGCAGCTACCGCCATGAGCAGTTCTTC. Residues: CASSYRHEQFF.

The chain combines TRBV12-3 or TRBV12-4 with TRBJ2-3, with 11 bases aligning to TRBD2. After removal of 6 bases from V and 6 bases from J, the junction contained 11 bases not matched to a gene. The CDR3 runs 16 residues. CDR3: CASSPTSGIPTDTQYF. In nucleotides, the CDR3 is TGTGCCAGCAGCCCGACTAGCGGGATACCCACCGATACGCAGTATTTT.

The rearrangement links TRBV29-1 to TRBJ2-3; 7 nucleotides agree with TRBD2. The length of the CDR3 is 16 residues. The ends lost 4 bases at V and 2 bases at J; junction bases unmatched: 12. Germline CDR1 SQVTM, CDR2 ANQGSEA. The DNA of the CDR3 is TGCAGCGTTGTTATCCTGACTAGCTGGGCCACAGATACGCAGTATTTT. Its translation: CSVVILTSWATDTQYF.

DNA for the CDR3: TGCAGTGCTAGGATTAGCGGGAGGGAAACTCCAGATACGCAGTATTTT. Translated: CSARISGRETPDTQYF. The J gene is TRBJ2-3, the V gene TRBV20-1, with 11 bases lining up with TRBD2. This CDR3 comprises 16 residues. The trim removed 3 bases at V and 4 bases at J, leaving 9 bases unmatched. Germline V CDR1 and CDR2: DFQATT, SNEGSKA (reference sequence).

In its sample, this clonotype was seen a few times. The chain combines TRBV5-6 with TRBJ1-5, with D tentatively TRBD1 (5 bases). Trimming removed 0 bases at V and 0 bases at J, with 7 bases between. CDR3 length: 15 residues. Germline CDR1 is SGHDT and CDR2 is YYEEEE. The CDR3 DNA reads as TGTGCCAGCAGCTTGGGAGGGGTTAGCAATCAGCCCCAGCATTTT. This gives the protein CASSLGGVSNQPQHF.

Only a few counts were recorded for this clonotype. CDR3 sequence: CSVKGSNIQYF. In nucleotides, the CDR3 is TGCAGCGTTAAAGGGTCTAACATTCAGTACTTC. The genes are TRBV29-1 and TRBJ2-4; D unresolved. Germline values: CDR1 SQVTM, CDR2 ANQGSEA. The V and J ends lost 5 bases and 7 bases respectively, with 9 bases between them. CDR3 size: 11 residues.

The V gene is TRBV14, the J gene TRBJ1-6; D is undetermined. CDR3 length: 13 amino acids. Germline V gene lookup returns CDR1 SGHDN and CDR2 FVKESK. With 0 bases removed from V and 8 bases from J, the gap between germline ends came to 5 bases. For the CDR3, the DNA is TGTGCCAGCAGCCAAGATAACTATTCACCCCTCCACTTT. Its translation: CASSQDNYSPLHF.

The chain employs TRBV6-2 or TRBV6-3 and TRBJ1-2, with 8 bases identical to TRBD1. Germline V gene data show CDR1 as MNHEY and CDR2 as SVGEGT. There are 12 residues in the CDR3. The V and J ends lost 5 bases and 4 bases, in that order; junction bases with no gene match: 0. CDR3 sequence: CASSGQGYGYTF. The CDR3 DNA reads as TGTGCCAGCAGTGGACAGGGCTATGGCTACACCTTC.

The CDR3 spells CSAEGLTEAFF. CDR3 in DNA: TGCAGTGCTGAGGGGCTTACTGAAGCTTTCTTT. This sequence joins TRBV20-1 and TRBJ1-1; tentative D call: TRBD1 (5 bases). V gave up 5 bases and J gave up 5 bases, with 9 bases separating them. CDR1 is DFQATT and CDR2 is SNEGSKA in the germline V gene (reference sequence). CDR3 length: 11 residues.

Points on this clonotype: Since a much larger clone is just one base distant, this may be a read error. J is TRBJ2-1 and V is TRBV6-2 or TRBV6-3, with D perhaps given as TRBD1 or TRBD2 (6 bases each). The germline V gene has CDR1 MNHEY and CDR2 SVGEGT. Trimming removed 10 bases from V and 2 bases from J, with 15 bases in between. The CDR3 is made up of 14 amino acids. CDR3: CANSPGAAYNEQFF. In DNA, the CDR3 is TGTGCCAACAGCCCGGGGGCAGCCTACAATGAGCAGTTCTTC.

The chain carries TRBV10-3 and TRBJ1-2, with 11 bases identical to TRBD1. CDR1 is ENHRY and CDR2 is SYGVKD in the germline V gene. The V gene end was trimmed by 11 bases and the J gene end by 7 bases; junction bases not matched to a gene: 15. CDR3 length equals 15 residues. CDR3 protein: CAAAGYVGQGAGYTF. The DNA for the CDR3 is TGTGCCGCCGCAGGGTACGTAGGACAGGGGGCTGGCTACACCTTC.

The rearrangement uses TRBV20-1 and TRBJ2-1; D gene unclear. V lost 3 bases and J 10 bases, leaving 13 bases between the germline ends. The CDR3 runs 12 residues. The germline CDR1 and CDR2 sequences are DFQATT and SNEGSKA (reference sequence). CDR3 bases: TGCAGTGCTAGTCTAGTAATAGGAGAGCAGTTCTTC. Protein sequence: CSASLVIGEQFF.